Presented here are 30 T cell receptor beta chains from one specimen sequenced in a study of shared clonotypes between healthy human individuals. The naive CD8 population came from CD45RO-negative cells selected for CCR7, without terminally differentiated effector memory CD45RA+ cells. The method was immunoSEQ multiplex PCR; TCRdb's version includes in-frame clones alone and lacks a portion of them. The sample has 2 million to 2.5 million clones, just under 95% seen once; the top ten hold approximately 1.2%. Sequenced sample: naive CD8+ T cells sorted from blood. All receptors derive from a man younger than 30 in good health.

CDR3: CASSVGWGQGVNTEAFF. In DNA, the CDR3 is TGTGCCAGCAGCGTAGGATGGGGACAGGGAGTGAACACTGAAGCTTTCTTT. The J gene is TRBJ1-1, the V gene TRBV9, with TRBD1 matching over 9 bases. Trimming cost V 0 bases and J 0 bases; bases outside gene matches: 6. This CDR3 is built from 17 residues. Germline-derived CDR1 and CDR2 are SGDLS and YYNGEE. The full variable domain, its missing parts supplied by reference TRBV9 and TRBJ1-1, is DSGVTQTPKHLITATGQRVTLRCSPRSGDLSVYWYQQSLDQGLQFLIQYYNGEERAKGNILERFSAQQFPDLHSELNLSSLELGDSALYFCASSVGWGQGVNTEAFFGQGTRLTVV.

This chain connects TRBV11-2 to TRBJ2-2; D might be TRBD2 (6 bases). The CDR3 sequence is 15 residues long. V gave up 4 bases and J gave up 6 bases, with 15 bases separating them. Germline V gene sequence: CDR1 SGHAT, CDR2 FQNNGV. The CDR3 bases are TGTGCCAGCAGCTCCCCCTGGGGAGGCTCCGGGGAGCTGTTTTTT. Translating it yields CASSSPWGGSGELFF.

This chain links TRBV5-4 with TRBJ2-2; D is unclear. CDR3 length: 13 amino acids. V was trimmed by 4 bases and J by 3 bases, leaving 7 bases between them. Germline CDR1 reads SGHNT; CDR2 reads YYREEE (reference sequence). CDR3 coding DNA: TGTGCCAGCAGCCCCGCACACACCGGGGAGCTGTTTTTT. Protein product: CASSPAHTGELFF. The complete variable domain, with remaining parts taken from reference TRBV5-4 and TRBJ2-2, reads ETGVTQSPTHLIKTRGQQVTLRCSSQSGHNTVSWYQQALGQGPQFIFQYYREEENGRGNFPPRFSGLQFPNYSSELNVNALELDDSALYLCASSPAHTGELFFGEGSRLTVL.

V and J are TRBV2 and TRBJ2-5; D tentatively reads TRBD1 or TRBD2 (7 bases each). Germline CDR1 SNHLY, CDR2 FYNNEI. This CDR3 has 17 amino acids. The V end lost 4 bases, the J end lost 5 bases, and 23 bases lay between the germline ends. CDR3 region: CASSVAPGGGGGETQYF. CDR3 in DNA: TGTGCCAGCAGTGTTGCCCCCGGGGGAGGGGGCGGGGAGACCCAGTACTTC.

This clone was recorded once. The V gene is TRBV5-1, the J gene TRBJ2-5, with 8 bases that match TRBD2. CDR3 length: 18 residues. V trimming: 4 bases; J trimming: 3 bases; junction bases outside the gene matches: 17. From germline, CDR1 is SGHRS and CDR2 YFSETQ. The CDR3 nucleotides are TGCGCCAGCAGCCCGGAAGCCGGGGTAGCGGGGATAAAAGAGACCCAGTACTTC. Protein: CASSPEAGVAGIKETQYF.

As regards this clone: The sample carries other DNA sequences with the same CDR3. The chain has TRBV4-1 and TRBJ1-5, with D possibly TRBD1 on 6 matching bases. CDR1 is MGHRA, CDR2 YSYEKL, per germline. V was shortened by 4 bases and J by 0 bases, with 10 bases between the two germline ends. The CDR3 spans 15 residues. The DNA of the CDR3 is TGCGCCAGCAGCCCATGGACAGATAGCAATCAGCCCCAGCATTTT. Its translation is CASSPWTDSNQPQHF.

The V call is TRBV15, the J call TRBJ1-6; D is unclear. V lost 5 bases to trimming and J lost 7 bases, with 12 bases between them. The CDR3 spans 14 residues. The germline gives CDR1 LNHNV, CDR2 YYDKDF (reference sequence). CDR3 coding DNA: TGTGCCACCAGCCCGCCGAAGGAAAATTCACCCCTCCACTTT. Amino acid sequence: CATSPPKENSPLHF.

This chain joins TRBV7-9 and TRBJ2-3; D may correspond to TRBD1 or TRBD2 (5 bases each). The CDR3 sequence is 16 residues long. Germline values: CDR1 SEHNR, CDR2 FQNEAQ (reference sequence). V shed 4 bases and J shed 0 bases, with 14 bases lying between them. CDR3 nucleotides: TGTGCCAGCAGCTCCCCGGGACCGACGAGCACAGATACGCAGTATTTT. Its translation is CASSSPGPTSTDTQYF.

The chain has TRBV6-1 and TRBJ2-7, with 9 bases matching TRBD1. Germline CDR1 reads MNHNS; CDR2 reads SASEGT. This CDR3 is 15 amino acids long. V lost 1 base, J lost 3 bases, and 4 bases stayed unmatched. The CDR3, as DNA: TGTGCCAGCAGTGAAGACCGGACAGGGGACTACGAGCAGTACTTC. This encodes CASSEDRTGDYEQYF.

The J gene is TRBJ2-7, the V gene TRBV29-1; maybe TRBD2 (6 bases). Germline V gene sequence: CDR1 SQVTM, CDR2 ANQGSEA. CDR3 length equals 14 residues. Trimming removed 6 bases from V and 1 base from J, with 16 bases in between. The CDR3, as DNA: TGCAGCGTCGAGACTAGTACCGGATCCTACGAGCAGTACTTC. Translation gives CSVETSTGSYEQYF.

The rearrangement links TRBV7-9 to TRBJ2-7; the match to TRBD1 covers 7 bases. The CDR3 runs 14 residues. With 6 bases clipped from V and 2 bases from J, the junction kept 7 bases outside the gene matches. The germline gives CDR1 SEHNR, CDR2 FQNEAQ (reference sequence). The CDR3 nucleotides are TGTGCCAGCAGTTACCGGGACAGTCCCTACGAGCAGTACTTC. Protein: CASSYRDSPYEQYF.

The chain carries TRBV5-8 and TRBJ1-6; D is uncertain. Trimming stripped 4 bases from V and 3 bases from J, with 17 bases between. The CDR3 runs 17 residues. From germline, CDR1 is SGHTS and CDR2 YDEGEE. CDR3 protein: CASSPEGDRDYNSPLHF. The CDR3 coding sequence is TGTGCCAGCAGCCCGGAGGGAGATAGGGACTATAATTCACCCCTCCACTTT.

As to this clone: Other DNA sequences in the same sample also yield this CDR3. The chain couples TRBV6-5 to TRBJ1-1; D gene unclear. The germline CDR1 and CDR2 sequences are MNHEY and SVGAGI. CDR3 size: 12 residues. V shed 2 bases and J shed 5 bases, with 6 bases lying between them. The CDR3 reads CASSYMGTEAFF. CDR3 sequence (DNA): TGTGCCAGCAGTTACATGGGGACTGAAGCTTTCTTT.

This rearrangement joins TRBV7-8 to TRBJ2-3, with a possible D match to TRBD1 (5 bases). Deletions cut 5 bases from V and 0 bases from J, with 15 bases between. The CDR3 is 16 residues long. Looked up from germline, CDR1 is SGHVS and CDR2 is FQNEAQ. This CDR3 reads CASSLFLWGSTDTQYF. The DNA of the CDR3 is TGTGCCAGCAGCCTGTTTTTGTGGGGCAGCACAGATACGCAGTATTTT.

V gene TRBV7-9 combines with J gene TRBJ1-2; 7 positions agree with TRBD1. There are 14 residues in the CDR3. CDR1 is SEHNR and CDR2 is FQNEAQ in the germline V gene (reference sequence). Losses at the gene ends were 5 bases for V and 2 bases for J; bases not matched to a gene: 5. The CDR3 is CASSPPGQNYGYTF. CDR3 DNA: TGTGCCAGCAGCCCACCGGGACAGAACTATGGCTACACCTTC.

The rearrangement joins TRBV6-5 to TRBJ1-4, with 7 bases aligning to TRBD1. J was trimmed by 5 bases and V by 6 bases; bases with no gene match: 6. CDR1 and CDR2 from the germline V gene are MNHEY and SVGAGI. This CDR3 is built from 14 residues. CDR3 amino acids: CASRPTGKNEKLFF. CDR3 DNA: TGTGCCAGCAGACCGACAGGGAAAAATGAAAAACTGTTTTTT.

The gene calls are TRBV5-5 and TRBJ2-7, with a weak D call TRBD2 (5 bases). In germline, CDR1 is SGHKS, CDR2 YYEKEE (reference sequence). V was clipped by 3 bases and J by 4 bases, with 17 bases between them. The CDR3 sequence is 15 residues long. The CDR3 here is CASSSRGYRSYEQYF. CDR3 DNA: TGTGCCAGCAGCTCACGAGGGTATAGGTCATACGAGCAGTACTTC.

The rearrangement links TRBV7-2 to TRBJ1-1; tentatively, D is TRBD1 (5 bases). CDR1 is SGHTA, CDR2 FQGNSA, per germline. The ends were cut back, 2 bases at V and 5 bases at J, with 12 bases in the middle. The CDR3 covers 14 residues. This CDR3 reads CASSLSGRATEAFF. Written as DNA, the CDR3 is TGTGCCAGCAGCTTATCAGGGAGGGCGACTGAAGCTTTCTTT.

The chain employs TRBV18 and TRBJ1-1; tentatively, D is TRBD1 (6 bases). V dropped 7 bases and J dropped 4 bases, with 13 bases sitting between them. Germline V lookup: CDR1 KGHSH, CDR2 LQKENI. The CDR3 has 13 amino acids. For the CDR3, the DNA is TGTGCCAGCTTCGAGGGGGGACTCACTGAAGCTTTCTTT. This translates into CASFEGGLTEAFF.

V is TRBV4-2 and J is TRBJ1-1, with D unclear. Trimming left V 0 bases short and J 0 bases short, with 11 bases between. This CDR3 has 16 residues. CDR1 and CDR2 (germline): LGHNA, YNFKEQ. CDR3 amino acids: CASSQEFSTVNTEAFF. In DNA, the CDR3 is TGTGCCAGCAGCCAAGAGTTTTCAACAGTGAACACTGAAGCTTTCTTT.

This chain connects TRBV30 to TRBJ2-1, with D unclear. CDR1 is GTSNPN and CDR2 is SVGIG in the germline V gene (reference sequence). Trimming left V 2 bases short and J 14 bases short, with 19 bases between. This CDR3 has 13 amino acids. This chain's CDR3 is CAWSSSGVGQKFF. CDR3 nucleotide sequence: TGTGCCTGGAGTTCCTCGGGCGTAGGGCAAAAGTTCTTC.

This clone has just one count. CDR3 loop: CASSYLRDRAPDTQYF. Written as DNA, the CDR3 is TGTGCCAGCAGCTACCTCCGGGACAGGGCCCCAGATACGCAGTATTTT. The chain recombines TRBV7-9 with TRBJ2-3, with 9 nucleotides matching TRBD1. J lost 4 bases, V lost 4 bases, and 9 bases had no gene match. CDR3 length: 16 amino acids. Germline CDR1 and CDR2: SEHNR and FQNEAQ (reference sequence).

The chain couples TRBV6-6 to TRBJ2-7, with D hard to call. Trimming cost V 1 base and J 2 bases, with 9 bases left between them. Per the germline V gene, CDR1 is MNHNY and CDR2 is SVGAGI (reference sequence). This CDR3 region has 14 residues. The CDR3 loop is CASSYLGMPYEQYF. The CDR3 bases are TGTGCCAGCAGTTACTTAGGGATGCCCTACGAGCAGTACTTC.

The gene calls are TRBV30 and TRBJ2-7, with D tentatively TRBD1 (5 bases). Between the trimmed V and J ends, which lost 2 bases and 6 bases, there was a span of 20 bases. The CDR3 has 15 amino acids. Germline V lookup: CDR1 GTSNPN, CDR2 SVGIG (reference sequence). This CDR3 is CAWSSSGHSLFEQYF. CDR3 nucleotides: TGTGCCTGGAGTTCCTCCGGACATAGCCTTTTCGAGCAGTACTTC.

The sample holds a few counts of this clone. CDR3: CASSQGYADREQETQYF. The CDR3 DNA is TGCGCCAGCAGCCAAGGGTACGCGGACAGGGAGCAAGAGACCCAGTACTTC. This chain links TRBV4-3 with TRBJ2-5, with TRBD1 matching 8 bases. The germline gives CDR1 LGHNA, CDR2 YSLEER. This CDR3 has 17 amino acids. Losses at the gene ends were 1 base for V and 2 bases for J; bases not matched to a gene: 9.

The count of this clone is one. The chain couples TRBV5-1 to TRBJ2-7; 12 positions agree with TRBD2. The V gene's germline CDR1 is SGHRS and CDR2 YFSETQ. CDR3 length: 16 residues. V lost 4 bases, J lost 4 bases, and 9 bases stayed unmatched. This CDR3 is CASSPEETSGRYEQYF. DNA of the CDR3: TGCGCCAGCAGCCCGGAGGAGACTAGCGGGAGATACGAGCAGTACTTC.

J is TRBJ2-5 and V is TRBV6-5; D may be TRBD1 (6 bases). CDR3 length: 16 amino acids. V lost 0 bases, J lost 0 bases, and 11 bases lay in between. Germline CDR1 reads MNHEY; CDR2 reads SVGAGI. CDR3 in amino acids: CASSYSGTMYQETQYF. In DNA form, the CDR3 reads TGTGCCAGCAGTTACTCCGGGACAATGTACCAAGAGACCCAGTACTTC.

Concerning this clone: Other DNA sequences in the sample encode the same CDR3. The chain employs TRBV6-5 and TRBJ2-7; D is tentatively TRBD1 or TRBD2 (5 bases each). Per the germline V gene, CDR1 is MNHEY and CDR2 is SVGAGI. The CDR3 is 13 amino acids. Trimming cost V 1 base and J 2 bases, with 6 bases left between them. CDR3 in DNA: TGTGCCAGCAGTTACTTGGGGGCCTACGAGCAGTACTTC. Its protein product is CASSYLGAYEQYF.

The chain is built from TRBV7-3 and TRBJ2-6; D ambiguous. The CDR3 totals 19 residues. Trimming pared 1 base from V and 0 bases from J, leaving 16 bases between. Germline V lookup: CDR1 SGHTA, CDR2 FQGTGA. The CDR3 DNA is TGTGCCAGCAGCTTAAATCCGGGCGTTTTTGACTCTGGGGCCAACGTCCTGACTTTC. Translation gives CASSLNPGVFDSGANVLTF.

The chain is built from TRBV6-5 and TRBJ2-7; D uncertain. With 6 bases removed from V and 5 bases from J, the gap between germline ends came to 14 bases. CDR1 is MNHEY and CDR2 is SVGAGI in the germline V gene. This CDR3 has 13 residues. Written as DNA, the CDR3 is TGTGCCAGCAGACTTCGGAGCATAGACGAGCAGTACTTC. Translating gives CASRLRSIDEQYF.